This is a list of T cell receptor delta chains from one sample in a study of delta chains in infants with herpesvirus infections. TCRdb reapplied CATT to the RT-PCR reads. The data show approximately 1,500 delta-chain clones, with 25% to 30% seen just once and 5.5% to 8.5% held by the top ten. The source material was peripheral blood, sampled at time point 1 of longitudinal follow-up. The receptors come from a human donor who was a Ugandan infant, either HIV-exposed or HIV-unexposed (not recorded which). The CDR3 runs from the conserved cysteine through the conserved F or W. Fields, in order: J gene, clone size, V gene, D gene, CDR3 DNA, CDR3 protein. D genes are given only for firm matches. Expanded clones are given a class, and other clones once, few, many or no size at all.

>TRDJ1|few|TRDV1|TRDD3
TGTGCTCTTGGGGGGATCCTAACCTGGGGGATACGGGGGTATAAACTCATCTTT
CALGGILTWGIRGYKLIF
>TRDJ1|-|TRDV1|-
TGTGCTCTTGGGGAACTAGGGGCATCCCCTGCTTTCCTACAATCACCTGGGGAAGTCGCCGATAAACTCATCTTT
CALGELGASPAFLQSPGEVADKLIF
>TRDJ3|-|TRDV1|-
TGTGCTCTTGGGGAACCCCCACCTACCCCGCTAGGGAGCTCCTGGGACACCCGACAGATGTTTTTC
CALGEPPPTPLGSSWDTRQMFF
>TRDJ2|once|TRDV1|-
TGTGCTCTTGGGGAAGGGGAATTCCCCCCGACAGCACAACTCTTCTTT
CALGEGEFPPTAQLFF
>TRDJ3|few|TRDV1|TRDD3
TGTGCTCTTGGGGAAGGGGGGGGGATATTTACCTGGGACACCCGACAGATGTTTTTC
CALGEGGGIFTWDTRQMFF
>TRDJ1|few|TRDV1|-
TGTGCTCTTGGGGACCCTACGTCGCCTGGGACCACCGATAAACTCATCTTT
CALGDPTSPGTTDKLIF
>TRDJ1|few|TRAV29/DV5|-
TGTGCAGCAAGCGTGGGTTACTGGGCGGAGTCCACCGATAAACTCATCTTT
CAASVGYWAESTDKLIF
>TRDJ1|-|TRDV1|TRDD3
TGTGCTCTTGGGGAACTAAAACGAGACTGGGGGATATGGCTCCCTCACACCGATAAACTCATCTTT
CALGELKRDWGIWLPHTDKLIF
>TRDJ1|-|TRDV1|-
TGTGCTCTTGGGGAATTGCCCCCCTTCCTCCAATTGGGGGTTTCCACAGGGTGCACCGATAAACTCATCTTT
CALGELPPFLQLGVSTGCTDKLIF
>TRDJ1|-|TRDV1|-
TGTGCTCTTGGGGAAGCCTCCTATGACAGGGAGACTAGGGTCACCGATAAACTCATCTTT
CALGEASYDRETRVTDKLIF
>TRDJ2|-|TRDV1|-
TGTGCTCTTGGGGAACCCGCCTTCCTATGGTACTGGGGTCCAGCACAACTCTTCTTT
CALGEPAFLWYWGPAQLFF